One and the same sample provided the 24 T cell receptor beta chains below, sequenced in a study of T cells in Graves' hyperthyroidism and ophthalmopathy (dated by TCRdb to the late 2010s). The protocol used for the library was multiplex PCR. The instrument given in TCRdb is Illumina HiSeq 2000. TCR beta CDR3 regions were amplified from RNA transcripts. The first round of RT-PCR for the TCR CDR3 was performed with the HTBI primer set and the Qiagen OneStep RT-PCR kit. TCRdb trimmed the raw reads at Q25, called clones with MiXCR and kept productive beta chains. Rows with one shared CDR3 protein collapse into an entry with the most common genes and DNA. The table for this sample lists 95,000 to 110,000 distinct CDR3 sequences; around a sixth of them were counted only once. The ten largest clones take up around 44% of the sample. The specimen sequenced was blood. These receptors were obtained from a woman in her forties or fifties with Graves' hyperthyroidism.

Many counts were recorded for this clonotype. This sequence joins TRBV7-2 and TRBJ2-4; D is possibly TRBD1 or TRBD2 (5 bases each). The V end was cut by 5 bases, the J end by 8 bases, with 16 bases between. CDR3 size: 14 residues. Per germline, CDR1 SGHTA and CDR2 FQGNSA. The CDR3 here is CASSTGRTLDIQYF. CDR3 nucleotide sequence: TGTGCCAGCAGCACGGGACGGACTCTGGACATTCAGTACTTC.

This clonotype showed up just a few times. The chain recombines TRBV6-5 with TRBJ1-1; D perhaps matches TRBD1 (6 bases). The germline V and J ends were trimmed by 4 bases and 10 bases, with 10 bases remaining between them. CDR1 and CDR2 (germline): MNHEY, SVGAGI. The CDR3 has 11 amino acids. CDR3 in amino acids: CASSSRGAAFF. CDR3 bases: TGTGCCAGCAGTTCCCGGGGGGCAGCTTTCTTT.

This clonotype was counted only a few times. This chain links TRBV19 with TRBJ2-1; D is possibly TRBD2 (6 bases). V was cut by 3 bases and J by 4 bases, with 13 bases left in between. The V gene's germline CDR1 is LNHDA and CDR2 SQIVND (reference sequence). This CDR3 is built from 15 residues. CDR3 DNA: TGTGCCAGTAGTATGTCGGAGGGCCAATACAATGAGCAGTTCTTC. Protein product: CASSMSEGQYNEQFF.

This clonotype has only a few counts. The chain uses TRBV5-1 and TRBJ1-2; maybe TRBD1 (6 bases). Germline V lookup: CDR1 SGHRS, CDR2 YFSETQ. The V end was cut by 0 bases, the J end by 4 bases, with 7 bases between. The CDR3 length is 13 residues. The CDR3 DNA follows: TGCGCCAGCAGCTTGGTGGGGGCCTATGGCTACACCTTC. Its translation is CASSLVGAYGYTF.

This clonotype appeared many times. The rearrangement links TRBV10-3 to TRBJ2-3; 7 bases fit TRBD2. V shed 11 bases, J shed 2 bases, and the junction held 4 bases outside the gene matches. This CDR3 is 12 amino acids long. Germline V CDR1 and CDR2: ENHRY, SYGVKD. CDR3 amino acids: CAVGDYTDTQYF. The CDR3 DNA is TGTGCCGTGGGGGACTACACAGATACGCAGTATTTT.

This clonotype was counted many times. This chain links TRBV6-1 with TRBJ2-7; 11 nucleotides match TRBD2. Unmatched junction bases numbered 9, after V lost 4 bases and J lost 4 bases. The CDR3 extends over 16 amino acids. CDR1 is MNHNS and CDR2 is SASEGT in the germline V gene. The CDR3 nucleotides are TGTGCCAGCAGTGCGGGGACTAGCGGAGCCTCTTACGAGCAGTACGTC. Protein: CASSAGTSGASYEQYV.

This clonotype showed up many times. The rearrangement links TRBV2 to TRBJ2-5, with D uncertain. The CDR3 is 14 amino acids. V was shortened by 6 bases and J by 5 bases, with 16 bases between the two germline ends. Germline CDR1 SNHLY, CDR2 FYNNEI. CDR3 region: CASSAGSARETQYF. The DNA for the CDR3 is TGTGCCAGCAGCGCCGGATCAGCCAGGGAGACCCAGTACTTC.

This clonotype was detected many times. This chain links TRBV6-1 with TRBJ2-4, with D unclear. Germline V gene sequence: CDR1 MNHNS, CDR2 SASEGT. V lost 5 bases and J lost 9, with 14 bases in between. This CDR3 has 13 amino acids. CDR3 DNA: TGTGCCAGCAGTTCAGACATCCGGATCATTCAGTACTTC. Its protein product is CASSSDIRIIQYF.

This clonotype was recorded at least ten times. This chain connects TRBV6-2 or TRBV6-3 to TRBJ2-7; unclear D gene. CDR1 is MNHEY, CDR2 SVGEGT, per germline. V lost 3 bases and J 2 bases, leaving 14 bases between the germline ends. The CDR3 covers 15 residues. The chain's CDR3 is CASSYDSMVPYEQYV. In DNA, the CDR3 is TGTGCCAGCAGTTATGACTCCATGGTTCCCTACGAGCAGTACGTC.

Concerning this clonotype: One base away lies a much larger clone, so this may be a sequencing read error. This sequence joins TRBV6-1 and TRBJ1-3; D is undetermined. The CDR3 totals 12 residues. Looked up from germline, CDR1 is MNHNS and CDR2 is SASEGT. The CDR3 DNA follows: TGTGCCAGCACCTCCTCTGGAACCACCATATATTTT. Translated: CASTSSGTTIYF.

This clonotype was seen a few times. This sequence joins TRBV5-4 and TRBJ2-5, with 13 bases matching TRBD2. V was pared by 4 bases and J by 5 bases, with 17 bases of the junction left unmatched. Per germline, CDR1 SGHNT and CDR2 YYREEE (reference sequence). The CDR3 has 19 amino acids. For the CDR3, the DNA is TGTGCCAGCAGCCCGTCCCGGACTAGCGGGAGAGCGCGGGGGGAGACCCAGTACTTC. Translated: CASSPSRTSGRARGETQYF.

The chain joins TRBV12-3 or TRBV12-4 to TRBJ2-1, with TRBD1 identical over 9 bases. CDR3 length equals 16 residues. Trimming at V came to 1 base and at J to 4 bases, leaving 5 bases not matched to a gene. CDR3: CASSLDYGTGYNEQFF. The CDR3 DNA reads TGTGCCAGCAGTTTAGATTATGGGACAGGGTACAATGAGCAGTTCTTC.

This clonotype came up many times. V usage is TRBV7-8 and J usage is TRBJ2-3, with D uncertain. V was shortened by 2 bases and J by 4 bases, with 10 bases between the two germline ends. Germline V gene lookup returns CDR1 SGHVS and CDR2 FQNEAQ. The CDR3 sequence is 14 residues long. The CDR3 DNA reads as TGTGCCAGCAGCTTACTAGAGCCCCCAGATACGCAGTATTTT. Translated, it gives CASSLLEPPDTQYF. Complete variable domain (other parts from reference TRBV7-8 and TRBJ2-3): GAGVSQSPRYKVAKRGQDVALRCDPISGHVSLFWYQQALGQGPEFLTYFQNEAQLDKSGLPSDRFFAERPEGSVSTLKIQRTQQEDSAVYLCASSLLEPPDTQYFGPGTRLTVL.

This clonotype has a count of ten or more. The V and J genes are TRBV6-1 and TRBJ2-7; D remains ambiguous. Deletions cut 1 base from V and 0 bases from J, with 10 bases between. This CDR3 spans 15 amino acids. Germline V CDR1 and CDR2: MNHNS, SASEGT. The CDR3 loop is CASSEDAFGSYEQYF. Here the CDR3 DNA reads TGTGCCAGCAGTGAAGACGCGTTTGGCTCCTACGAGCAGTACTTC.

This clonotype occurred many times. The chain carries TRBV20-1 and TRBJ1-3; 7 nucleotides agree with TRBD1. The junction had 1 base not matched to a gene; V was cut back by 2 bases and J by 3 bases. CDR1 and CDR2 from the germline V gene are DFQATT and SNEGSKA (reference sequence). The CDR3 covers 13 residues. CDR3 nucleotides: TGCAGTGCTAGAAGGGGGCTTGGAAACACCATATATTTT. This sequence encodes CSARRGLGNTIYF.

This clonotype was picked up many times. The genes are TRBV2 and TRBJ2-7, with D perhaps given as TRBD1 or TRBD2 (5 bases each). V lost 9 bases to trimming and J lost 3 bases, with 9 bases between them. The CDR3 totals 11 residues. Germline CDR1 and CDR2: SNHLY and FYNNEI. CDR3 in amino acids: CASRDGYEQYF. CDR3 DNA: TGTGCCAGTAGGGACGGCTACGAGCAGTACTTC.

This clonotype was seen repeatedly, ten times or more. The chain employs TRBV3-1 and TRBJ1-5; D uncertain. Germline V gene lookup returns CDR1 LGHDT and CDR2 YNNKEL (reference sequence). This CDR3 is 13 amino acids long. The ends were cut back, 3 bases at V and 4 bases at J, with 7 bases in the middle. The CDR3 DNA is TGTGCCAGCAGCCAGGGGTTAAATCAGCCCCAGCATTTT. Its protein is CASSQGLNQPQHF.

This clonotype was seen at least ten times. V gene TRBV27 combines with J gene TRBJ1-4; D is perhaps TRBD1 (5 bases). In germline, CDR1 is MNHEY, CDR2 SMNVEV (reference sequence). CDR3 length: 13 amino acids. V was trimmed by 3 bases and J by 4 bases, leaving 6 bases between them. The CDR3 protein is CASSLGLNEKLFF. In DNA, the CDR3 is TGTGCCAGCAGTTTGGGGCTTAATGAAAAACTGTTTTTT.

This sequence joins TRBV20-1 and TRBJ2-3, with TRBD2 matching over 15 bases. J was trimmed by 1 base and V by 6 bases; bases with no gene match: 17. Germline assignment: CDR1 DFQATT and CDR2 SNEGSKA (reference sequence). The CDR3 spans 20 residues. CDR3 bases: TGCAGTGCCGCTAATCCGGGACTAGCGGGAGGACAAAGGCGCACAGATACGCAGTATTTT. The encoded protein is CSAANPGLAGGQRRTDTQYF.

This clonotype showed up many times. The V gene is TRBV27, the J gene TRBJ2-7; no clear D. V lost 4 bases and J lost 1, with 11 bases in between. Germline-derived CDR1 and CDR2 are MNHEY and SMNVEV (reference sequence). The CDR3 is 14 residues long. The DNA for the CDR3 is TGTGCCAGCAGTTCAAGGACCGGTTCCTACGAGCAGTACTTC. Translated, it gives CASSSRTGSYEQYF.

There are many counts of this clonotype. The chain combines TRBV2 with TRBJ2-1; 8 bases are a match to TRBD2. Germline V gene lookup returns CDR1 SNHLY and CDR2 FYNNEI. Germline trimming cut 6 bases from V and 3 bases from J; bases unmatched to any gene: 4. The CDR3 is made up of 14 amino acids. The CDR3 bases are TGTGCCAGCAGGCCGGGACTAGTCTACAATGAGCAGTTCTTC. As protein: CASRPGLVYNEQFF.

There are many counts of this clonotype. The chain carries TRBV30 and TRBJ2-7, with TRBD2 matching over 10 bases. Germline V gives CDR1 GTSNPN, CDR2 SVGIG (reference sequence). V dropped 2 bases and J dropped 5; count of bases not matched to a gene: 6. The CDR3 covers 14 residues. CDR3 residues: CAWSSQGTSDEQYF. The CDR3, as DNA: TGTGCCTGGAGTTCACAAGGGACTAGCGACGAGCAGTACTTC.

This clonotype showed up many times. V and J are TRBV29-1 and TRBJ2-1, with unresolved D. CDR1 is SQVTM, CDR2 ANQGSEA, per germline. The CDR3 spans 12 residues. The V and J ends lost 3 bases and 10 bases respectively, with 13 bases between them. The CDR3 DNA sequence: TGCAGCGTTGATGGTCCCTCGGAAGAGCAGTTCTTC. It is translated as CSVDGPSEEQFF.

The CDR3 sequence: CASSSTLLGSPLHF. The CDR3 DNA reads as TGTGCCAGCAGTTCTACACTCCTGGGTTCACCCCTCCACTTT. The chain uses TRBV28 and TRBJ1-6; no clear D gene. The germline gives CDR1 MDHEN, CDR2 SYDVKM. CDR3 length: 14 amino acids. V lost 4 bases and J lost 9, with 13 bases in between.